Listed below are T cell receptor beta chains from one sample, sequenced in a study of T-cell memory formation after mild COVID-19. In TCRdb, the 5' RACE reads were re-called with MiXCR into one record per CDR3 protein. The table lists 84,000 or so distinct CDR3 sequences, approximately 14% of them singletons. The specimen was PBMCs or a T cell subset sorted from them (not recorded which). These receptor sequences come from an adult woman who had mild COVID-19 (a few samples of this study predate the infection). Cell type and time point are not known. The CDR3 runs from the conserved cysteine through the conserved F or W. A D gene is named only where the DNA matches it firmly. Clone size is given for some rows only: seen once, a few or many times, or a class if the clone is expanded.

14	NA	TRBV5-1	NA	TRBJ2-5	CASSLEAGEETQYF	TGCGCCAGCAGCTTAGAGGCAGGGGAAGAGACCCAGTACTTC
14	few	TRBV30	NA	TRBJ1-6	CAFSELGANSPLHF	TGTGCCTTCTCAGAATTAGGGGCCAATTCACCCCTCCACTTT
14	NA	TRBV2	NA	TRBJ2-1	CASSATSNRVLTFF	TGTGCCAGCAGCGCTACATCCAACAGGGTATTGACGTTCTTC
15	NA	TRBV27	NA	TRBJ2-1	CASRFVRGPYNEQFF	TGTGCCAGCAGGTTTGTGCGGGGGCCCTACAATGAGCAGTTCTTC
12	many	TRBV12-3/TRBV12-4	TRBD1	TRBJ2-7	CASRAGGDEQYF	TGTGCCAGCAGGGCAGGGGGAGACGAGCAGTACTTC
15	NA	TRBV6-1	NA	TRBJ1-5	CASSLDPNSNQPQHF	TGTGCCAGCAGCCTGGACCCAAATAGCAATCAGCCCCAGCATTTT
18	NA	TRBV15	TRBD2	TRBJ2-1	CATSSPGMTSGSYNEQFF	TGTGCCACCAGCAGCCCAGGTATGACTAGCGGCTCCTACAATGAGCAGTTCTTC
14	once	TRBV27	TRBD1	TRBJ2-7	CASSLRGGAYEQYF	TGTGCCAGCAGTTTAAGAGGGGGCGCTTACGAGCAGTACTTC
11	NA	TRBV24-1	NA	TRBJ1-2	CATGGNYGYTF	TGTGCCACCGGGGGGAACTATGGCTACACCTTC
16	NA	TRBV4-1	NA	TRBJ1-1	CASSQEGPPRDTEAFF	TGCGCCAGCAGCCAAGAAGGTCCGCCCCGGGACACTGAAGCTTTCTTT
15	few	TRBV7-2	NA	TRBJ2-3	CASSPGEGRVDTQYF	TGTGCCAGCAGCCCAGGAGAGGGGCGGGTAGATACGCAGTATTTT
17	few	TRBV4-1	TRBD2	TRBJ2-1	CASSQALASGGYNEQFF	TGCGCCAGCAGCCAAGCTCTAGCTAGCGGGGGTTACAATGAGCAGTTCTTC
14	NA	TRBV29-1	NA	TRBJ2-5	CSVATGTSQETQYF	TGCAGCGTCGCGACCGGGACTTCTCAAGAGACCCAGTACTTC
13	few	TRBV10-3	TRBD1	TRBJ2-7	CAIRTGQEYEQYF	TGTGCCATCAGGACTGGACAGGAATACGAGCAGTACTTC
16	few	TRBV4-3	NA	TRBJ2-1	CASSQDRLADYNEQFF	TGCGCCAGCAGCCAAGATCGGCTAGCCGACTACAATGAGCAGTTCTTC
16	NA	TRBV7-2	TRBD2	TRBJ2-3	CASSSLAGVYSDTQYF	TGTGCCAGCAGCTCCTTAGCGGGAGTGTACTCAGATACGCAGTATTTT
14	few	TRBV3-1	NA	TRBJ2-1	CASSQISGPNEQFF	TGTGCCAGCAGCCAAATTTCAGGGCCCAATGAGCAGTTCTTC
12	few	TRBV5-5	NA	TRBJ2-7	CASSPSTDEQYF	TGTGCCAGCAGCCCTAGTACCGACGAGCAGTACTTC
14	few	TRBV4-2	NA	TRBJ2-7	CASSQGGSSYEQYF	TGTGCCAGCAGCCAGGGGGGTAGCTCCTACGAGCAGTACTTC
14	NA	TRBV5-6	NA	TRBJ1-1	CASSFQGMNTEAFF	TGTGCCAGCAGCTTCCAGGGTATGAACACTGAAGCTTTCTTT
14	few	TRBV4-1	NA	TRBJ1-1	CASSQVGTDTEAFF	TGCGCCAGCAGCCAAGTAGGCACCGACACTGAAGCTTTCTTT
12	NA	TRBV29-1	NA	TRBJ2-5	CSVEGFRETQYF	TGCAGCGTTGAAGGCTTCAGGGAGACCCAGTACTTC
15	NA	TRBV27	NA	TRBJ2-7	CASRPMVADIYEQYF	TGTGCCAGCAGACCTATGGTAGCGGATATCTACGAGCAGTACTTC
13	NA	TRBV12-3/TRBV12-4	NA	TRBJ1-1	CASSQTGFTEAFF	TGTGCCAGCAGTCAAACAGGGTTCACTGAAGCTTTCTTT
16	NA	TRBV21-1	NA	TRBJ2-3	CASSGDRGEATDTQYF	TGTGCCAGCAGCGGGGACAGGGGAGAGGCGACAGATACGCAGTATTTT
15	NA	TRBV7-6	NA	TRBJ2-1	CASSLDILGYNEQFF	TGTGCCAGCAGCTTAGATATCTTAGGTTACAATGAGCAGTTCTTC
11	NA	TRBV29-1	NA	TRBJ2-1	CSYEGEFEQFF	TGCAGCTACGAGGGGGAGTTTGAGCAGTTCTTC
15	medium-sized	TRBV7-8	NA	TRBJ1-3	CASSLAGGTGNTIYF	TGTGCCAGCAGCTTAGCAGGGGGAACTGGAAACACCATATATTTT
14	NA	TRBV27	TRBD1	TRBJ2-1	CASSFLQGANEQFF	TGTGCCAGCAGTTTTCTGCAGGGGGCCAATGAGCAGTTCTTC
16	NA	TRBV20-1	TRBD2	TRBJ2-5	CSASLPTSGRGETQYF	TGCAGTGCTAGCCTCCCGACTAGCGGGAGGGGAGAGACCCAGTACTTC
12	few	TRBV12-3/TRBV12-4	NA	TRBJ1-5	CASKLDNQPQHF	TGTGCCAGCAAACTAGACAATCAGCCCCAGCATTTT
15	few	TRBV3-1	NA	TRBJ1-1	CASSQEHRTDTEAFF	TGTGCCAGCAGCCAAGAACACAGGACCGACACTGAAGCTTTCTTT
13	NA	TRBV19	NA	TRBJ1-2	CASRTGDNYGYTF	TGTGCCAGTAGGACCGGGGATAACTATGGCTACACCTTC
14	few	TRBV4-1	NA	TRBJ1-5	CASSHTQGSQPQHF	TGCGCCAGCAGCCATACCCAGGGGTCTCAGCCCCAGCATTTT
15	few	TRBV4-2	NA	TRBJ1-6	CASSQEGPVGSPLHF	TGTGCCAGCAGCCAAGAAGGGCCAGTAGGTTCACCCCTCCACTTT
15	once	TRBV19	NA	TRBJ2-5	CASSIAFRAQETQYF	TGTGCCAGTAGTATAGCGTTCCGGGCACAAGAGACCCAGTACTTC
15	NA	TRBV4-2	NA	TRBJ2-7	CASSQDFPPRNEQYF	TGTGCCAGCAGCCAAGATTTCCCCCCCCGGAACGAGCAGTACTTC
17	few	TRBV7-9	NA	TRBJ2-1	CASSSSRQASSYNEQFF	TGTGCCAGCAGCTCCTCCCGACAGGCTAGCTCCTACAATGAGCAGTTCTTC
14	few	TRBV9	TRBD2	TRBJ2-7	CASSPWTSSDEQYF	TGTGCCAGCAGCCCCTGGACTAGTAGTGACGAGCAGTACTTC
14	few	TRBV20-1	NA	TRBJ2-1	CSATEDWGSNEQFF	TGCAGTGCTACGGAGGACTGGGGGTCCAATGAGCAGTTCTTC
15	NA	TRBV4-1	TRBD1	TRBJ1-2	CASSSTPGQAYGYTF	TGCGCCAGCAGCTCCACACCGGGACAGGCATATGGCTACACCTTC
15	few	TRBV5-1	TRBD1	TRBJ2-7	CASSSRDRTPYEQYF	TGCGCCAGCAGTTCCCGGGACAGGACCCCCTACGAGCAGTACTTC